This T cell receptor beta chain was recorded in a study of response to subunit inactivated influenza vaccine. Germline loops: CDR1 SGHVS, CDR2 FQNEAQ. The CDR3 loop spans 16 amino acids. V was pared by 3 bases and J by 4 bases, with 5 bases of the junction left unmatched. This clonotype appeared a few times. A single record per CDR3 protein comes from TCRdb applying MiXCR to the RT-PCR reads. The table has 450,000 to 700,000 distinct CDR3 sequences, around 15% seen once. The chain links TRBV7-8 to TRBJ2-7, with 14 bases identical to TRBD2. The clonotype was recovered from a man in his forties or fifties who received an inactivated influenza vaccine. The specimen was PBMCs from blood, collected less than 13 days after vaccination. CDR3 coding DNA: TGTGCCAGCAGCTTCAAAGGACTAGCGGGAGGTTACGAGCAGTACTTC. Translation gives CASSFKGLAGGYEQYF. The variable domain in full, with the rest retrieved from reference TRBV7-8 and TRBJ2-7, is GAGVSQSPRYKVAKRGQDVALRCDPISGHVSLFWYQQALGQGPEFLTYFQNEAQLDKSGLPSDRFFAERPEGSVSTLKIQRTQQEDSAVYLCASSFKGLAGGYEQYFGPGTRLTVT.